This T cell receptor beta chain was observed in a study of T cell responses to AZD1222 COVID-19 vaccine (dated by TCRdb to about 2021). Context from the whole study: AZD1222 recipients whose second dose came at about 4 weeks and those whose second dose came at about 12 weeks were combined into one group, since spike-specific TCR depth and breadth did not differ between the two schedules. Trial participants were enrolled by age into 18-55, 56-69 and 70-plus year subgroups, with roughly 160, 29 and 62 TCR-sequenced participants respectively. TCR sequencing covered over 230 trial participants: 207 given two doses of AZD1222 and around 25 given two doses of MenACWY control vaccine. General study outcomes and caveats: Participants were mostly white British, with more females than males. The authors suggested clonal diversity may have been underestimated. Conclusions about previously exposed vaccinees are limited because only five or six AZD1222 recipients were SARS-CoV-2 seropositive at baseline. In the small 56-69-year group, the increase in depth fell short of significance, most likely because of low power. After two AZD1222 doses, spike-specific TCR breadth and depth were significantly higher than at day 0 and than in MenACWY recipients. Because no day 14 peak-response samples were available, the repertoires could be characterized only after the peak T cell response. Reportedly, close to half of the unique spike-specific TCRs recognized epitopes lying outside the regions that are mutated in the B.1.351 and B.1.1.7 variants. Vaccine-associated CD4 TCRs spanned the whole spike protein, with dominant responses in regions 160-218 and 743-854.

The time point label here, explained by the study, means: baseline before first vaccination. Samples from vaccinated people were obtained from the UK trials COV001 and COV002, which included a single-blind randomized controlled phase 2/3 trial of AZD1222 (ChAdOx1 nCoV-19) in healthy adults. For TCRbeta chain sequencing, PBMC samples from trial participants were taken at day 0 and at day 28 after the second dose. The CDR3 numbers 15 residues from cysteine through phenylalanine. Only CDR3 DNA is held: 45 bases, read in frame from base 1. Trimming at the junction amounts to 3 bases on V and 7 bases on J, and the germline ends lie 20 bases apart. CDR1 and CDR2, looked up from the germline V gene, are SGHRS and YFSETQ. The CDR3 regions of human TCRbeta chains were analyzed by immunosequencing. The original pipeline was this. Repertoire TCRs were checked for matches against a reference library of SARS-CoV-2-specific TCRs that had been generated using the MIRA antigen-specificity platform. Breadth was defined as the fraction of unique TCRs that were SARS-CoV-2-associated. Depth was defined as the fraction of total T cells that were SARS-CoV-2-associated. Using the MIRA data, every spike-specific TCR was mapped to the spike region that the TCR reacted to and assigned to either a CD4 or a CD8 class. Log10-transformed breadth and depth values were compared by one-way ANOVA with Sidak's multiple comparisons tests. TCRdb's version of the immuneACCESS table is confined to in-frame rearrangements and falls short of the full clone set. An unresolved V gene accounts for under half of the shortfall where checked; the remainder is of unknown origin. That table gives V, J and clone size, and the DNA gave D and trimming. Here the sample has about 170,000 clones; 90% to 95% occur a single time. Jointly, the top ten make up around 4% of the sample.

There are a few counts of this clone. It lacks a known antigen. Base qualities were left out, and no much larger clone turns up one base away. The chain was built from TRBV5-1 and TRBJ2-7; a weak D assignment points to TRBD1 (6 bases agree). The receptor was derived from an adult in good health. The sample in question was peripheral blood, obtained on day 0 of AZD1222 vaccination. The CDR3 protein is CASSSIPGHNGEQYF. The nucleotide sequence is TGCGCCAGCAGCTCCATACCGGGACATAATGGGGAGCAGTACTTC.